This T cell receptor beta chain originates from a study of blood T cells in healthy people across ages. There are 17 residues in the CDR3. J lost 4 bases, V lost 1 base, and 9 bases had no gene match. In germline, CDR1 is SGHDN, CDR2 FVKESK. This clonotype came up once. Its specificity is not known. Findings and caveats of the study: Reliance upon unsorted PBMCs precluded definitive naive versus antigen-experienced comparison. TCR beta diversity per million T cells fell roughly linearly with age. The study found more naive CD4+ cells and higher diversity in long-lived than aged donors.

The use of a sample-barcoded 5' primer and a J-beta primer mix characterized a second PCR of roughly 7 to 12 cycles. MiXCR, applied by TCRdb to the 5' RACE reads, yields one record per CDR3 protein. The table records around 600,000 distinct CDR3 sequences, roughly 43% of them present only once. Sequencing used blood. The sequence was obtained from a man older than 75 in good health. The chain joins TRBV14 to TRBJ1-3; 8 positions match TRBD1. The CDR3: CASSQGLDRGSGNTIYF. The CDR3 coding sequence is TGTGCCAGCAGCCAAGGCCTTGACAGGGGCTCCGGAAACACCATATATTTT. Complete variable domain (other parts from reference TRBV14 and TRBJ1-3): EAGVTQFPSHSVIEKGQTVTLRCDPISGHDNLYWYRRVMGKEIKFLLHFVKESKQDESGMPNNRFLAERTGGTYSTLKVQPAELEDSGVYFCASSQGLDRGSGNTIYFGEGSWLTVV.